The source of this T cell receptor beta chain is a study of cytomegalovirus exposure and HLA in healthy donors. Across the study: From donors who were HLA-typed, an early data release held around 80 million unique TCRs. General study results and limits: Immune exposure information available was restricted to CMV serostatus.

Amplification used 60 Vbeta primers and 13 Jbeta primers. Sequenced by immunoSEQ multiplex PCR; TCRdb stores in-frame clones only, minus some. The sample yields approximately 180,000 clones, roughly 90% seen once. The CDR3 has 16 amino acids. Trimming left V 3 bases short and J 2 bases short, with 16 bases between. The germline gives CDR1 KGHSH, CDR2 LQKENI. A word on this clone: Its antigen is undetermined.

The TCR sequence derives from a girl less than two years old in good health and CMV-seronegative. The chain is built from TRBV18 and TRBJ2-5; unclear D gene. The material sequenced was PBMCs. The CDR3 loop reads CASSPTPELPQETQYF. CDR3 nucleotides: TGTGCCAGCTCACCCACTCCCGAACTACCTCAAGAGACCCAGTACTTC.